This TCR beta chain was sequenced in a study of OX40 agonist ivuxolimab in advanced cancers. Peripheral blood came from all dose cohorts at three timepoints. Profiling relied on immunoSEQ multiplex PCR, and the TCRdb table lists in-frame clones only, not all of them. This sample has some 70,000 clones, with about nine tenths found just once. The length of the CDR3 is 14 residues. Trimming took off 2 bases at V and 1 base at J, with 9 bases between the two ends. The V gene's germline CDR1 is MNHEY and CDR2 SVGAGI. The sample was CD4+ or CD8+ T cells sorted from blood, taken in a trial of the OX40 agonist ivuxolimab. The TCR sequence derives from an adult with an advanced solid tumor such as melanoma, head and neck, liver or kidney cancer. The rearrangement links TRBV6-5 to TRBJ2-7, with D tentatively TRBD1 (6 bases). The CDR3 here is CASSYDRRSYEQYF. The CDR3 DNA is TGTGCCAGCAGTTACGACAGGAGGTCCTACGAGCAGTACTTC.